The 10 T cell receptor beta chains reported below all come from one sample, sequenced in a study of cytomegalovirus exposure and HLA in healthy donors. This PCR relied on a set of 60 Vbeta primers and 13 Jbeta primers. TCRdb's table, derived via immunoSEQ multiplex PCR, lists solely in-frame clones and lacks some. The repertoire holds 150,000 or so clones, with about four fifths as singletons. Sequencing input: PBMCs. Receptors were obtained from a boy aged 2 to 10 in good health and CMV-seronegative.

This clone was detected only once. The chain couples TRBV30 to TRBJ1-1; 8 bases map to TRBD1. The CDR3 extends over 13 amino acids. Germline V gives CDR1 GTSNPN, CDR2 SVGIG (reference sequence). With 5 bases clipped from V and 3 bases from J, the junction kept 5 bases outside the gene matches. CDR3 protein: CAWGTGWYTEAFF. CDR3 in DNA: TGTGCCTGGGGGACAGGTTGGTACACTGAAGCTTTCTTT.

The rearrangement uses TRBV19 and TRBJ2-4, with D tentatively TRBD1 (6 bases). This CDR3 region has 14 residues. The ends were cut back, 5 bases at V and 2 bases at J, with 10 bases in the middle. The germline V gene encodes CDR1 LNHDA and CDR2 SQIVND (reference sequence). The CDR3 DNA reads TGTGCCAGTAGTCCAGGGACACCCAAAAACATTCAGTACTTC. This sequence encodes CASSPGTPKNIQYF.

J is TRBJ1-1 and V is TRBV27, with 7 bases identical to TRBD1. V lost 5 bases and J lost 0; bases outside the gene matches: 3. The CDR3 is 14 residues long. Per the germline V gene, CDR1 is MNHEY and CDR2 is SMNVEV (reference sequence). CDR3 loop: CASSRTGMNTEAFF. CDR3 DNA: TGTGCCAGCAGTCGGACAGGAATGAACACTGAAGCTTTCTTT.

The chain is built from TRBV7-2 and TRBJ2-1; 8 bases fit TRBD2. The CDR3 runs to 15 residues. Germline lookup yields CDR1 SGHTA and CDR2 FQGNSA. The junction had 9 bases not matched to a gene; V was cut back by 1 base and J by 10 bases. CDR3 in amino acids: CASSLGLAGPGEQFF. The CDR3 bases are TGTGCCAGCAGCTTAGGTCTAGCGGGTCCAGGGGAGCAGTTCTTC.

The CDR3 DNA is TGCGCCAGCAAGTTATGGTGGCGGCGCACAGATACGCAGTATTTT. Its protein product is CASKLWWRRTDTQYF. The V and J genes are TRBV23-1 and TRBJ2-3; unclear D gene. TRBV23-1 is noted as an ORF with a role that remains uncertain. CDR3 length: 15 residues. The V gene lost 7 bases and the J gene lost 1 base, with 15 bases spanning the gap.

Points on this clone: At one of its ends the junction is not consistent with the germline gene, which may arise from a read error. The V and J genes are TRBV2 and TRBJ2-1, with 8 bases fitting TRBD2. The CDR3 contains 13 residues. Germline-derived CDR1 and CDR2 are SNHLY and FYNNEI. The CDR3 here is CASQGLAYNEQFF. The CDR3 DNA sequence: TGTGCCAGCCAAGGACTAGCCTATAATGAGCAGTTCTTC.

The chain is built from TRBV6-5 and TRBJ2-7; D call uncertain. The CDR3 is 16 amino acids. Between the trimmed V and J ends, which lost 0 bases and 9 bases, there was a span of 21 bases. The germline V gene has CDR1 MNHEY and CDR2 SVGAGI. The CDR3 reads CASSYSLGRVYERQYF. The CDR3 DNA follows: TGTGCCAGCAGTTACTCGTTAGGCAGAGTCTACGAGCGGCAGTACTTC.

CDR3 bases: TGTGCCAGCAGCCAAGGTCTCGTCTACGAGCAGTACTTC. Protein product: CASSQGLVYEQYF. The chain is built from TRBV4-2 and TRBJ2-5, with D unclear. TRBJ2-7 explains the end of the DNA better; the J call may be wrong. In germline, CDR1 is LGHNA, CDR2 YNFKEQ. This CDR3 has 13 residues.

The chain recombines TRBV5-8 with TRBJ1-4; D might be TRBD1 (5 bases). The CDR3 consists of 16 residues. Trimming took 2 bases from V and 3 from J, leaving 14 bases between them. Per germline, CDR1 SGHTS and CDR2 YDEGEE. The CDR3 loop reads CASSLNPTVPNEKLFF. As DNA, the CDR3 is TGTGCCAGCAGCTTAAACCCGACAGTACCTAATGAAAAACTGTTTTTT.

The chain links TRBV10-3 to TRBJ2-1, with TRBD2 matching over 10 bases. The junction had 2 bases not matched to a gene; V was cut back by 4 bases and J by 5 bases. Germline V gene sequence: CDR1 ENHRY, CDR2 SYGVKD. The CDR3 runs to 14 residues. The CDR3 loop is CAISALAGDNEQFF. The CDR3 DNA is TGTGCCATCAGTGCCCTAGCGGGGGACAATGAGCAGTTCTTC.